This TCR beta chain emerged from a study of cytomegalovirus exposure and HLA in healthy donors. The PCR made use of 60 Vbeta and 13 Jbeta primers. TCRdb's copy holds only in-frame clones and misses some; the assay was immunoSEQ multiplex PCR. The sample has 150,000 or so clones; approximately 86% are singletons. Germline V gives CDR1 SEHNR, CDR2 FQNEAQ (reference sequence). The CDR3 is 17 amino acids. With V trimmed by 0 bases and J by 3 bases, 6 bases remained unmatched. Sample: PBMCs. The TCR originated in a woman aged 18 to 35 in good health and CMV-seronegative. The chain is built from TRBV7-9 and TRBJ2-1; 9 bases line up with TRBD2. The CDR3 region is CASSLALGLASYNEQFF. CDR3 DNA: TGTGCCAGCAGCTTAGCCCTTGGACTAGCGAGCTACAATGAGCAGTTCTTC.